Sequencing of this TCR beta chain was carried out in a study of blood T cell repertoires in COVID-19. In the study overall: The United States, Italy and Spain supplied acute and convalescent COVID-19 samples. Nucleic acid was either cDNA or gDNA, and it came from T cells, B-cell-depleted T cells, or PBMCs.

Clones were read by immunoSEQ multiplex PCR, and TCRdb kept only the in-frame ones, dropping some. The sample carries about 190,000 clones, approximately 90% recorded once. V lost 5 bases to trimming and J lost 5 bases, with 17 bases between them. The CDR3 has 15 amino acids. Per germline, CDR1 SGHRS and CDR2 YFSETQ. The sequencing input was peripheral blood. The genes are TRBV5-1 and TRBJ2-1, with D possibly TRBD1 on 8 matching bases. The receptor was isolated from a man younger than 45 with acute or convalescent COVID-19. The CDR3 sequence is CASSSGQGLHNEQFF. The CDR3 DNA is TGCGCCAGCAGTTCCGGACAGGGACTACACAATGAGCAGTTCTTC.